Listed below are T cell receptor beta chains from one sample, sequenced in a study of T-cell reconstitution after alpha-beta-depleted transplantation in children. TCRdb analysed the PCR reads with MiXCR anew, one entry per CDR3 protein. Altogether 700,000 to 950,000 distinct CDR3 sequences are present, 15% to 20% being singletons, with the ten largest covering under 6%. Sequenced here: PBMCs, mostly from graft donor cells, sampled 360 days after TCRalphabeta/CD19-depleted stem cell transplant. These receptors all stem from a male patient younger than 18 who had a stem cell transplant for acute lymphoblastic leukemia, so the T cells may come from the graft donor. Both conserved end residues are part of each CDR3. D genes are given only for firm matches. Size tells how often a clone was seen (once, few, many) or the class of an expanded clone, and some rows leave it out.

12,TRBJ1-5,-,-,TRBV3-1,TGTGCCAGCAGCCAACCCAATCAGCCCCAGCATTTT,CASSQPNQPQHF
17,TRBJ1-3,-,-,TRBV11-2,TGTGCCAGCAGCCCAGGAACGGGGGGTTTCTCTGGAAACACCATATATTTT,CASSPGTGGFSGNTIYF
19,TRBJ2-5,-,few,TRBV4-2,TGTGCCAGCAGCCCGACTAGTTTGTTAAGAGGTCCGGGAAAGAAGACCCAGTACTTC,CASSPTSLLRGPGKKTQYF
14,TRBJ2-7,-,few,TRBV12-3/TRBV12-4,TGTGCCAGCACCAAGGGATTTCCCCTCGGCGAGCAGTACTTC,CASTKGFPLGEQYF
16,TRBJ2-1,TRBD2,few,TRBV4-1,TGCGCCAGCAGCCCCGGGACTAGCTTATCCTACAATGAGCAGTTCTTC,CASSPGTSLSYNEQFF
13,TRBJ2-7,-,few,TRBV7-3,TGTGCCAGCAGCTTAAAGCCTCTCTACGAGCAGTACTTC,CASSLKPLYEQYF
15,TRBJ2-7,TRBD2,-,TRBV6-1,TGTGCCAGCAGCGCGCGGGGGGCAAGTTTCTACGAGCAGTACTTC,CASSARGASFYEQYF
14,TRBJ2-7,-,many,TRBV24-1,TGTGCCACCAGTGATTCTAGGACCTCCCACGAGCAGTACTTC,CATSDSRTSHEQYF
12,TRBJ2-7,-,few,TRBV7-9,TGTGCCAGCAGCTTCGGCGCGGCCGAGCAGTACTTC,CASSFGAAEQYF
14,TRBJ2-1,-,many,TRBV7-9,TGTGCCAGCCACCAGGGCGGGGGCTGGAATGAGCAGTTCTTC,CASHQGGGWNEQFF
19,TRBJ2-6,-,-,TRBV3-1,TGTGCCAGCAGCCCCAGGGGGGGCTCCTTCTTTTCTGGGGCCAACGTCCTGACTTTC,CASSPRGGSFFSGANVLTF
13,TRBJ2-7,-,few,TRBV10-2,TGCGCCAGCACCCAGGGACTTCTTTACGAGCAGTACTTC,CASTQGLLYEQYF
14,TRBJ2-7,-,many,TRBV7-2,TGTGCCAGCAGCTTAGCTCAGACGGCGATAGAGCAGTACTTC,CASSLAQTAIEQYF
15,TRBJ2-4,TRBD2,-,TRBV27,TGTGCCAGCAGTTTAGTTAGCGGGACCAACCACATTCTGTACTTC,CASSLVSGTNHILYF
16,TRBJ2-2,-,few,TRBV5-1,TGCGCCAGCAGCTTGAAGTCCAGGTTCTACACCGGGGAGCTGTTTTTT,CASSLKSRFYTGELFF
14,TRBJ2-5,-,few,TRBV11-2,TGTGCCAGCAGCTTGCAGGTCAGAGGGGAGACCCAGTACTTC,CASSLQVRGETQYF
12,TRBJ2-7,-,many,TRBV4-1,TGTGCCAGCAGCCAAGATCGAGGCGAGCAGTACTTC,CASSQDRGEQYF
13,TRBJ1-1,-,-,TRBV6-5,TGTGCCAGCAGTTACTCGGTGTACACTGAAGCTTTCTTT,CASSYSVYTEAFF
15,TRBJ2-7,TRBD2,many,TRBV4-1,TGCGCCAGCAGCCAACCGACTAGCGGCTCCTACGAGCAGTACTTC,CASSQPTSGSYEQYF
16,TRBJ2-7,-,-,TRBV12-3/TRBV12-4,TGTGCCAGCAGTTTAGCGCGACAGACCAGGTACTACGAGCAGTACTTC,CASSLARQTRYYEQYF
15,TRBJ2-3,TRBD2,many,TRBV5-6,TGTGCCAGCAGCTTGGGGCGGACTAGCGGGAGGACGCAGTATTTT,CASSLGRTSGRTQYF
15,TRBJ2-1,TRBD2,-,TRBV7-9,TGTGCCAGCAGCTTACCTCCTAGCGGGTACAATGAGCAGTTCTTC,CASSLPPSGYNEQFF
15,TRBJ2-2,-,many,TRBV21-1,TGTGCCAGCAGCAAAGCCGTCAAGAACACCGGGGAGCTGTTTTTT,CASSKAVKNTGELFF
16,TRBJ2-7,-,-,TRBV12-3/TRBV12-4,TGTGCCAGCAGTTTACGGAGGGCCTCGACCTCCTACGAGCAGTACTTC,CASSLRRASTSYEQYF
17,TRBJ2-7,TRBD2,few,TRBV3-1,TGTGCCAGCAGCCTGGGCCTCCGTAAGGGACTAGCGGGCGAGCAGTACTTC,CASSLGLRKGLAGEQYF
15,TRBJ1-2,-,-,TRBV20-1,TGCAGTGCTAGAGATAGGGTGACAGTCTTCTATGGCTACACCTTC,CSARDRVTVFYGYTF
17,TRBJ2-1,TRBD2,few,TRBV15,TGTGCCACCAGCAGAGCCTCGGGGACTATCGGAAGCAATGAGCAGTTCTTC,CATSRASGTIGSNEQFF
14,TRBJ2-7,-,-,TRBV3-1,TGTGCCAGCAGCCAAGATTCGGACAGTTACGAGCAGTACTTC,CASSQDSDSYEQYF
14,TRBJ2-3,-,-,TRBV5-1,TGCGCCAGCAGCTTCCAGGCTGTTACAGATACGCAGTATTTT,CASSFQAVTDTQYF
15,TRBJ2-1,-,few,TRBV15,TGTGCCACCAGCAGAAAGAGGGCCCTTTACAATGAGCAGTTCTTC,CATSRKRALYNEQFF
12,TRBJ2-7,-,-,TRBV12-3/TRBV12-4,TGTGCCACCAGCAACTTAAGCCACGAGCAGTACTTC,CATSNLSHEQYF
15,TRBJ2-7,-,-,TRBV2,TGTGCCAGCAGTGAAAGGCTAGTCCGGTCCTACGAGCAGTACTTC,CASSERLVRSYEQYF
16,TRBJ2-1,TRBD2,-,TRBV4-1,TGCGCCAGCAGCCAAGATGGGGCGGGAGGGCTGGATGAGCAGTTCTTC,CASSQDGAGGLDEQFF
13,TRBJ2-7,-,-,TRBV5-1,TGCGCCAGTCGGGACTCGCTAAACTACGAGCAGTACTTC,CASRDSLNYEQYF
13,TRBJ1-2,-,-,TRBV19,TGTGCCAGTAGTAACGGCCTGAACTATGGCTACACCTTC,CASSNGLNYGYTF
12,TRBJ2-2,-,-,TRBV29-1,TGCAGCGTCGCCGGCGACACCGGGGAGCTGTTTTTT,CSVAGDTGELFF
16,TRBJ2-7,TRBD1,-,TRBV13,TGTGCCAGCAGCCCCTCTCCCGGGACAGGATCTTACGAGCAGTACTTC,CASSPSPGTGSYEQYF
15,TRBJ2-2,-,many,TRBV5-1,TGCGCCAGCAGCTTGCGTCCCCCTAGCACCGGGGAGCTGTTTTTT,CASSLRPPSTGELFF
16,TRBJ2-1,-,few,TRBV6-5,TGTGCCAGCAGTTACTCCGGTTTCCGAGGAAACAATGAGCAGTTCTTC,CASSYSGFRGNNEQFF
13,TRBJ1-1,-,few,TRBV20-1,TGCAGTGCTAGAGTGGTAGGTGTCACTGAAGCTTTCTTT,CSARVVGVTEAFF
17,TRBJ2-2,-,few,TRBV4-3,TGCGCCAGCAGCCAAGGCCGGGACTGGAAGAACACCGGGGAGCTGTTTTTT,CASSQGRDWKNTGELFF
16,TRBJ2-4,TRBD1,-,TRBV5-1,TGCGCCAGCAGCCGGGCGGACAGGGGGCCCAAAAACATTCAGTACTTC,CASSRADRGPKNIQYF
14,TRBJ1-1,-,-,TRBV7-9,TGTGCCAGCAGCTTCTGGACGGCAAACACTGAAGCTTTCTTT,CASSFWTANTEAFF
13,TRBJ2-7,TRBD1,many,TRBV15,TGTGCCACCAGCAAGGGGACAGCTTACGAGCAGTACTTC,CATSKGTAYEQYF
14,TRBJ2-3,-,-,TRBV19,TGTGCCAGTAGTCACGTGGCAAGCACAGATACGCAGTATTTT,CASSHVASTDTQYF
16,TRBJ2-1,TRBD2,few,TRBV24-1,TGTGCCACCAGTGATTTTAGCGGGAGGGCCTACAATGAGCAGTTCTTC,CATSDFSGRAYNEQFF
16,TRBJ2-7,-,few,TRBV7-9,TGTGCCAGCAGCTTAAATCGGGGCGCACAGGCCCCCGAGCAGTACTTC,CASSLNRGAQAPEQYF
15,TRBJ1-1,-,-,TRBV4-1,TGCGCCAGCAGCCGCCTCCCGAGGGGAGGCACTGAAGCTTTCTTT,CASSRLPRGGTEAFF
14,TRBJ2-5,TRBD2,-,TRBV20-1,TGCAGTGCTAGGGGCCTAGCGGGAGCGCAGACCCAGTACTTC,CSARGLAGAQTQYF
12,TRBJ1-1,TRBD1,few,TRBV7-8,TGTGCCAGCAGCTGGGACAGGAGTGAAGCTTTCTTT,CASSWDRSEAFF
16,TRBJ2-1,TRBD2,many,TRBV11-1,TGTGCCAGCAGCCTCCCGGGACTAGCGGACTACAATGAGCAGTTCTTC,CASSLPGLADYNEQFF
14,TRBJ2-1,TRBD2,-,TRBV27,TGTGCCAGCAGCCCTAGCGGGAGGGTCAATGAGCAGTTCTTC,CASSPSGRVNEQFF
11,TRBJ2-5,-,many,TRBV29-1,TGCAGCCCGACTAGAGATGTGACCCAGTACTTC,CSPTRDVTQYF
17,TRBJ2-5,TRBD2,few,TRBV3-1,TGTGCCAGCAGCCAAGATTCGCCGGGACTAGCGCAAGAGACCCAGTACTTC,CASSQDSPGLAQETQYF
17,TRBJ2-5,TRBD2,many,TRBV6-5,TGTGCCAGCAGTTACGGGACTGGACTAGCGGGAGTAGAGACCCAGTACTTC,CASSYGTGLAGVETQYF
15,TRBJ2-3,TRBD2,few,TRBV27,TGTGCCAGCAGTTTGGGGCTAGCGGGGAGACATACGCAGTATTTT,CASSLGLAGRHTQYF